This TCR beta chain stems from a study of T cells expressing NK-cell markers. Study in general: From sorted CD3+CD56+NKG2C+, CD3+CD56+NKG2C- and CD3+CD56-NKG2C+ T cells came the TCR beta repertoires. General study findings and limits: Whether expanded NKG2C-expressing T cell clones recognize HCMV is unknown.

A note on this clonotype: Its target is unknown.

TCRdb reanalyzed the 5' RACE reads, giving one entry per CDR3 protein sequence and no DNA. This listing includes fewer than 40,000 distinct CDR3 sequences. The CDR3 is made up of 14 amino acids. Germline CDR1 reads SEHNR; CDR2 reads FQNEAQ (reference sequence). The source of this sequence is a woman between 18 and 75 years old in good health. The sequenced material came from blood T cells: a sorted CD56 or NKG2C T cell subset, CD4+ or CD8+ T cells, or bulk PBMC T cells (not recorded which). This chain links TRBV7-9 with TRBJ2-1; TCRdb's D gene call, TRBD1, goes unchecked for lack of DNA. The CDR3: CASSFSHRADEQFF.